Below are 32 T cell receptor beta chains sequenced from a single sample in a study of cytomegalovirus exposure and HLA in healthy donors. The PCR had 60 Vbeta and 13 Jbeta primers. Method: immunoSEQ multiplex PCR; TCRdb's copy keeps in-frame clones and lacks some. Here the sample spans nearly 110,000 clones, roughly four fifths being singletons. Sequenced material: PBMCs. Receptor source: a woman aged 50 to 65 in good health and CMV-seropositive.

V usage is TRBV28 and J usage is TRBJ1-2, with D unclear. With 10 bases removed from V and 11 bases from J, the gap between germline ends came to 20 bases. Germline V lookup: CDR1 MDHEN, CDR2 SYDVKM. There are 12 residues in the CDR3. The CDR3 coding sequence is TGTGCCACCGAGGGAAGGCTGACGCCTTACACCTTC. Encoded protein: CATEGRLTPYTF.

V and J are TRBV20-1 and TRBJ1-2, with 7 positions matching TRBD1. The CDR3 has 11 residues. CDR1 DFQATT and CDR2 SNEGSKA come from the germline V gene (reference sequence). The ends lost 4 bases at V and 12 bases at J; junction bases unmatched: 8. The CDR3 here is CSAIIDRANTF. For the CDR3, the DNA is TGCAGTGCTATAATAGACAGGGCGAACACCTTC.

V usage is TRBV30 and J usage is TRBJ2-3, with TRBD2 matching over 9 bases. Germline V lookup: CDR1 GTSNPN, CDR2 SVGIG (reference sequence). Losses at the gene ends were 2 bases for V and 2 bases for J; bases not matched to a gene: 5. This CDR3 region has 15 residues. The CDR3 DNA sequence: TGTGCCTGGAGTACCGGGACTAGCACCACAGATACGCAGTATTTT. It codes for CAWSTGTSTTDTQYF.

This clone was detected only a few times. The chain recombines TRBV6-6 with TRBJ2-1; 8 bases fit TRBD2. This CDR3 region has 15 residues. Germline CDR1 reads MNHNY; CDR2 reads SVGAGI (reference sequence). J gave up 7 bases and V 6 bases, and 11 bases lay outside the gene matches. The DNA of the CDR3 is TGTGCCAGCAGATCTGGGACTAGATTCATTAATGAGCAGTTCTTC. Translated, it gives CASRSGTRFINEQFF.

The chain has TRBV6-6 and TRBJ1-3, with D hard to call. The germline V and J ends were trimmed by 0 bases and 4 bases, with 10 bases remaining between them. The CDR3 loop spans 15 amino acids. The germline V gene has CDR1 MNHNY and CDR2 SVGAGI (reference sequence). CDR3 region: CASSYSGFLGNTIYF. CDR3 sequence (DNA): TGTGCCAGCAGTTACTCGGGCTTCCTCGGAAACACCATATATTTT.

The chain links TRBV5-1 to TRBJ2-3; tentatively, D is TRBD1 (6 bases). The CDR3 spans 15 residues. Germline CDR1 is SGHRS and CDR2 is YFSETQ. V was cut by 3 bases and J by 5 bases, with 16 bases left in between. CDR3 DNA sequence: TGCGCCAGCAGCTCCACCAGGGGTGGCGGAGATACGCAGTATTTT. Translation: CASSSTRGGGDTQYF. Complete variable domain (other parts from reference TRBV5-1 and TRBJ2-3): KAGVTQTPRYLIKTRGQQVTLSCSPISGHRSVSWYQQTPGQGLQFLFEYFSETQRNKGNFPGRFSGRQFSNSRSEMNVSTLELGDSALYLCASSSTRGGGDTQYFGPGTRLTVL.

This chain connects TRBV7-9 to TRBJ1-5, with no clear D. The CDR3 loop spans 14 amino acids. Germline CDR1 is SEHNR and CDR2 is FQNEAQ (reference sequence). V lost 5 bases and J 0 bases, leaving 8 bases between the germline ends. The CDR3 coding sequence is TGTGCCAGCAGCCTTCAGTATAGCAATCAGCCCCAGCATTTT. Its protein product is CASSLQYSNQPQHF.

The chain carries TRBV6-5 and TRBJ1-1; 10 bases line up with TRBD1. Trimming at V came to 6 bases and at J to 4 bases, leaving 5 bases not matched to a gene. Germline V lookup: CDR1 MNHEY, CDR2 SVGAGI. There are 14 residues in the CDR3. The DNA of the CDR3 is TGTGCCAGCAGGACAGGGGGCGGGGGCACTGAAGCTTTCTTT. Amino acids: CASRTGGGGTEAFF.

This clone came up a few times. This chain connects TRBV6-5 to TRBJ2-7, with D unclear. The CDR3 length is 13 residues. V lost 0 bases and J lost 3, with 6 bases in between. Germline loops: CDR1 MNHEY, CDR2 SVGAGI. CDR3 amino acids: CASSYSTGYEQYF. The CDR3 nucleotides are TGTGCCAGCAGTTACTCGACGGGCTACGAGCAGTACTTC.

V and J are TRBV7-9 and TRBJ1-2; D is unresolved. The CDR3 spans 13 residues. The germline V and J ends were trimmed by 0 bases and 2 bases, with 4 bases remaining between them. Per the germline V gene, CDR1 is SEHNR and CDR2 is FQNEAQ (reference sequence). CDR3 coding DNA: TGTGCCAGCAGCTTAGCCAGGAACTATGGCTACACCTTC. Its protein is CASSLARNYGYTF.

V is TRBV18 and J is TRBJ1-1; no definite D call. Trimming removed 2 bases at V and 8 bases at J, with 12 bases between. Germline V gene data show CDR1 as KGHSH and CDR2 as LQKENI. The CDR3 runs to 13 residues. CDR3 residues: CASSPIETGEAFF. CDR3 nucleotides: TGTGCCAGCTCACCAATTGAGACTGGAGAAGCTTTCTTT.

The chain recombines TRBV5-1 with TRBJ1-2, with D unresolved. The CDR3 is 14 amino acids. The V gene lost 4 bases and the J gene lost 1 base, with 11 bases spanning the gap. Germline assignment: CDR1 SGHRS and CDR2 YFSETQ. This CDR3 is CASSRESLNYGYTF. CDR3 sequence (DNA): TGCGCCAGCAGCCGGGAATCCCTTAACTATGGCTACACCTTC. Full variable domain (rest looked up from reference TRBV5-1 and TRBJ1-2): KAGVTQTPRYLIKTRGQQVTLSCSPISGHRSVSWYQQTPGQGLQFLFEYFSETQRNKGNFPGRFSGRQFSNSRSEMNVSTLELGDSALYLCASSRESLNYGYTFGSGTRLTVV.

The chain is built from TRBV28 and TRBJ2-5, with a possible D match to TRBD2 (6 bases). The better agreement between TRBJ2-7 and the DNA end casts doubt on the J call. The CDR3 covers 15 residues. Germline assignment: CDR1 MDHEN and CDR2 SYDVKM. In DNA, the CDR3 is TGTGCCAGCAGTTTAGGGCCTAGCGAAAACTACGAGCAGTACTTC. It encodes CASSLGPSENYEQYF.

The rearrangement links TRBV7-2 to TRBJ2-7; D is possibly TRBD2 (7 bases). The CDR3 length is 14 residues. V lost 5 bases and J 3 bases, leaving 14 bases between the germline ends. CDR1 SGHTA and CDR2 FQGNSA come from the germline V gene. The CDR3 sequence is CASSEWGGLYEQYF. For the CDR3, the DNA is TGTGCCAGCAGCGAGTGGGGGGGCCTCTACGAGCAGTACTTC.

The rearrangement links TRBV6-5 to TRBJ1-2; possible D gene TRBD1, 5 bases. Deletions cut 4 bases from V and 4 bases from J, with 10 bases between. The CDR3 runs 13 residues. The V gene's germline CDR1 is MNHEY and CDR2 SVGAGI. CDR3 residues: CASSWEGSYGYTF. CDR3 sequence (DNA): TGTGCCAGCAGTTGGGAGGGGAGCTATGGCTACACCTTC.

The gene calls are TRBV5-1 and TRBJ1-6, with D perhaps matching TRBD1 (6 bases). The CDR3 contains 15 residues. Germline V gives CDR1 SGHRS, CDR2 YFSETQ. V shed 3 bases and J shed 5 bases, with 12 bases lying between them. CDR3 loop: CASSYRTVDNSPLHF. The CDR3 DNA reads TGCGCCAGCAGCTACCGGACAGTCGATAATTCACCCCTCCACTTT.

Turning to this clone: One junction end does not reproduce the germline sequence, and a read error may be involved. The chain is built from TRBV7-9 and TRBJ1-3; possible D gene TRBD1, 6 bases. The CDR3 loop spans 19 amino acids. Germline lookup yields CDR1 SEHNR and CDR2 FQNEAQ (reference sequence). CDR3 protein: CSSSSGFNGTLRNGNTIYF. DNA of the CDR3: TGTTCCAGCAGCTCAGGGTTCAACGGGACATTGAGAAATGGAAACACCATATATTTT. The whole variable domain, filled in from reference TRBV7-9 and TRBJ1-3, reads DTGVSQNPRHKITKRGQNVTFRCDPISEHNRLYWYRQTLGQGPEFLTYFQNEAQLEKSRLLSDRFSAERPKGSFSTLEIQRTEQGDSAMYLCSSSSGFNGTLRNGNTIYFGEGSWLTVV.

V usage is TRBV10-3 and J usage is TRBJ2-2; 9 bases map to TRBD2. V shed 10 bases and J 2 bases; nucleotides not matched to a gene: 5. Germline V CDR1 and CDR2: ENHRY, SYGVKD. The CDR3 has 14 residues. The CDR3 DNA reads TGTGCCAGCAGGGGGACTAGCAACACCGGGGAGCTGTTTTTT. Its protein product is CASRGTSNTGELFF.

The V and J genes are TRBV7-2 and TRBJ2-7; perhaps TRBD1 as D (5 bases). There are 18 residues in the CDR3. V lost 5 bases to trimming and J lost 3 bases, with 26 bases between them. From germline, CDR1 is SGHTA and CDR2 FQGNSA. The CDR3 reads CASSRSLPLLGAYYEQYF. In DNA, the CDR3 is TGTGCCAGCAGCCGATCCCTCCCCCTTTTAGGGGCCTACTACGAGCAGTACTTC.

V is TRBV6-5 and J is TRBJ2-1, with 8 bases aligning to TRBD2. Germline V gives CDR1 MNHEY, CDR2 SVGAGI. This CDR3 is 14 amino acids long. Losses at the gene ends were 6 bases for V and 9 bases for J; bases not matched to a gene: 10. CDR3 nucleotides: TGTGCCAGCAGCCGTCGGGGGGGTCTGGGTGAGCAGTTCTTC. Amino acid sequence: CASSRRGGLGEQFF.

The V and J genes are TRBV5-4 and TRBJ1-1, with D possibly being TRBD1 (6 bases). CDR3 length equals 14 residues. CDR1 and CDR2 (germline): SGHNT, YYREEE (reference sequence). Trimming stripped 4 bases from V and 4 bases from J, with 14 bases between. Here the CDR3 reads CASSPWGGGTEAFF. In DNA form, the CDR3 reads TGTGCCAGCAGCCCGTGGGGAGGGGGCACTGAAGCTTTCTTT. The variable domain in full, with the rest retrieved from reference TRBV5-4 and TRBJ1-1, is ETGVTQSPTHLIKTRGQQVTLRCSSQSGHNTVSWYQQALGQGPQFIFQYYREEENGRGNFPPRFSGLQFPNYSSELNVNALELDDSALYLCASSPWGGGTEAFFGQGTRLTVV.

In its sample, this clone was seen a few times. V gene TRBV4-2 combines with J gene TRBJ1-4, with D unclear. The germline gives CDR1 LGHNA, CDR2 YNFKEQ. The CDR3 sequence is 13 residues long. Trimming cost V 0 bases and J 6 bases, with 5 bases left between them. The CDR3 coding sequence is TGTGCCAGCAGCCAAGAGGCCGATGAAAAACTGTTTTTT. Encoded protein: CASSQEADEKLFF.

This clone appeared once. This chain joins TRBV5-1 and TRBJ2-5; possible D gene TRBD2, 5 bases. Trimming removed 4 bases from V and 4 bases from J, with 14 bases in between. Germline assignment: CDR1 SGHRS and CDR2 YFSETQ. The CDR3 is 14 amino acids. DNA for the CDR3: TGCGCCAGCAGCATCACAGACTACCCAGAGACCCAGTACTTC. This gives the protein CASSITDYPETQYF.

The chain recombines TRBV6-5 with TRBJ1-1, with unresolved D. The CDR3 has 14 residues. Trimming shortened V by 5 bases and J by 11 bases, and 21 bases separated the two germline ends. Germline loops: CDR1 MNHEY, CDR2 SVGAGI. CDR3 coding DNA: TGTGCCAGCAGTCTCCCAGACCAGAATTTGCGGGCTTTCTTT. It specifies CASSLPDQNLRAFF.

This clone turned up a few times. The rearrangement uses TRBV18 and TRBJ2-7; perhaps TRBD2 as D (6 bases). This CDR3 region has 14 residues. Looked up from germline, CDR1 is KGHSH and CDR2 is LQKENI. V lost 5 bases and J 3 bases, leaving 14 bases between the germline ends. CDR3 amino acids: CASSSRGSYYEQYF. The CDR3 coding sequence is TGTGCCAGCTCATCCCGGGGGTCGTACTACGAGCAGTACTTC.

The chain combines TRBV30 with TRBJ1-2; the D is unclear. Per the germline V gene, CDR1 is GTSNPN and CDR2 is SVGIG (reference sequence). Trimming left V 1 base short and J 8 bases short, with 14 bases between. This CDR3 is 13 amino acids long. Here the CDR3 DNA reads TGTGCCTGGAGTGCCGGGAGCCTCGGAGGCTACACCTTC. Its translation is CAWSAGSLGGYTF. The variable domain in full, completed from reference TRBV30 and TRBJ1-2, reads SQTIHQWPATLVQPVGSPLSLECTVEGTSNPNLYWYRQAAGRGLQLLFYSVGIGQISSEVPQNLSASRPQDRQFILSSKKLLLSDSGFYLCAWSAGSLGGYTFGSGTRLTVV.

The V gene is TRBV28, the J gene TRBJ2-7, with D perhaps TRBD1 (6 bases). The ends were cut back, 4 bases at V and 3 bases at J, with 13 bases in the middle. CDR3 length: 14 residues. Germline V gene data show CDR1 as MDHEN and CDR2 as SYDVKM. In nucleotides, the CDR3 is TGTGCCAGCAGTTCCCGGCAGGGGAACTACGAGCAGTACTTC. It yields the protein CASSSRQGNYEQYF.

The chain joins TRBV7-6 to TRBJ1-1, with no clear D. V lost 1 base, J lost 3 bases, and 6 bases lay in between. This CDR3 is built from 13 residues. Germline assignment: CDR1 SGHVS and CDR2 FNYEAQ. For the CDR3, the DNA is TGTGCCAGCAGCTTAGAAGCTGACACTGAAGCTTTCTTT. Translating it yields CASSLEADTEAFF.

This CDR3 reads CASCGGRPLYGYTF. CDR3 sequence (DNA): TGTGCCTCTTGCGGGGGCCGCCCGCTCTATGGCTACACCTTC. The chain carries TRBV10-3 and TRBJ1-2, with D maybe TRBD1 (6 bases). V was pared by 11 bases and J by 4 bases, with 20 bases between. CDR3 length: 14 residues. In germline, CDR1 is ENHRY, CDR2 SYGVKD.

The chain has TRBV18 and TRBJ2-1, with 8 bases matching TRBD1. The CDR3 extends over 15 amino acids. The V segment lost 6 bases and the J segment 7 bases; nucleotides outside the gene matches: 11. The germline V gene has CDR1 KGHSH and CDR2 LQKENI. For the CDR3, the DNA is TGTGCCAGCTCGCTGGACAGGGCTGTATGGAATGAGCAGTTCTTC. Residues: CASSLDRAVWNEQFF. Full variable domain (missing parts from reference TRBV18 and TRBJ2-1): NAGVMQNPRHLVRRRGQEARLRCSPMKGHSHVYWYRQLPEEGLKFMVYLQKENIIDESGMPKERFSAEFPKEGPSILRIQQVVRGDSAAYFCASSLDRAVWNEQFFGPGTRLTVL.

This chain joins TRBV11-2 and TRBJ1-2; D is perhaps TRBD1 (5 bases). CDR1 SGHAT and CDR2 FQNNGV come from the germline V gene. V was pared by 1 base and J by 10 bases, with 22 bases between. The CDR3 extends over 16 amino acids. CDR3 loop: CASSLVGVRGPSDYTF. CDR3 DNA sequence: TGTGCCAGCAGCTTAGTAGGGGTACGCGGTCCGTCGGACTACACCTTC.

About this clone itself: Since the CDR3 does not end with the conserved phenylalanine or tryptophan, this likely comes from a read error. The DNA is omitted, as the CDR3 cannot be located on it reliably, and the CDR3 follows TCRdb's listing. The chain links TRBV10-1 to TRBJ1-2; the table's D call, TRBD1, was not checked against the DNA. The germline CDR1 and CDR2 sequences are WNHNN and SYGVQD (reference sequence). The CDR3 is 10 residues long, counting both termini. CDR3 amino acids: CASSDVRDIG.